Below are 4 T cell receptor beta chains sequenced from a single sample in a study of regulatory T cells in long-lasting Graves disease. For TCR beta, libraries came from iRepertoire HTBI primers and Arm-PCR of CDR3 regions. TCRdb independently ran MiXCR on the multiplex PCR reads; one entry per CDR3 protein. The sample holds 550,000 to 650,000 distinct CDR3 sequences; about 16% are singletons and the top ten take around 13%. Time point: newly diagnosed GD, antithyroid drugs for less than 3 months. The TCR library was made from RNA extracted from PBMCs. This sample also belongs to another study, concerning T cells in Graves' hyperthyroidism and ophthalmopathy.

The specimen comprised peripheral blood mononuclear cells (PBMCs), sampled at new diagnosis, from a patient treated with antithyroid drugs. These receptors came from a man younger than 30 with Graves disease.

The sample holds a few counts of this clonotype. The CDR3 sequence: CASSLHHQPQHF. For the CDR3, the DNA is TGTGCCAGCAGCCTTCACCATCAGCCCCAGCATTTT. The chain links TRBV28 to TRBJ1-5; the D is unclear. Germline-derived CDR1 and CDR2 are MDHEN and SYDVKM. CDR3 length: 12 amino acids. Trimming left V 6 bases short and J 5 bases short, with 8 bases between.

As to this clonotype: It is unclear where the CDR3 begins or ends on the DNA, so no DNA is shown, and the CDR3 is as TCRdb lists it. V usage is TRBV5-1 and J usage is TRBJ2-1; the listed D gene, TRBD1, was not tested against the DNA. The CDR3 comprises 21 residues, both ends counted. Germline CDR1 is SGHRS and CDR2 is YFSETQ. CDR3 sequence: CTSSFYICSARDRTNYNEQFF.

The CDR3 DNA reads as TGTGCCAGCAGCCCGACAGGGTCGGGTGAAAAACTGTTTTTT. It encodes CASSPTGSGEKLFF. The chain employs TRBV7-9 and TRBJ1-4, with 7 bases that match TRBD1. The V segment lost 5 bases and the J segment 7 bases; nucleotides outside the gene matches: 7. This CDR3 region has 14 residues. Per germline, CDR1 SEHNR and CDR2 FQNEAQ (reference sequence). Looking up the rest from reference TRBV7-9 and TRBJ1-4 gives the full variable domain: DTGVSQNPRHKITKRGQNVTFRCDPISEHNRLYWYRQTLGQGPEFLTYFQNEAQLEKSRLLSDRFSAERPKGSFSTLEIQRTEQGDSAMYLCASSPTGSGEKLFFGSGTQLSVL.

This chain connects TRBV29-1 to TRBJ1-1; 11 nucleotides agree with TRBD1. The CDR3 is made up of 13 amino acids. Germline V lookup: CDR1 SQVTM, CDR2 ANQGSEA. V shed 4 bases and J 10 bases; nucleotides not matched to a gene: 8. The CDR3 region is CSVVGTGGLGAFF. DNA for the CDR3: TGCAGCGTTGTGGGGACAGGGGGGCTCGGAGCTTTCTTT.